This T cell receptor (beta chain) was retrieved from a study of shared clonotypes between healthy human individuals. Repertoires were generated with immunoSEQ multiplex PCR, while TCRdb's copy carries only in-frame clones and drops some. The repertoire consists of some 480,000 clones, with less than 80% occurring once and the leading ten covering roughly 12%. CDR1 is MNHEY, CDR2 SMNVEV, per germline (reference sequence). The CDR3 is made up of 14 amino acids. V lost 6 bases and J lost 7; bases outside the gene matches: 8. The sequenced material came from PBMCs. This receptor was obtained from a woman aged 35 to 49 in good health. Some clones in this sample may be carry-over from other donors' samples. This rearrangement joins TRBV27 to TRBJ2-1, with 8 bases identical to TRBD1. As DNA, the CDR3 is TGTGCCAGCAGCTCAGACAGGGGATGGAATGAGCAGTTCTTC. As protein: CASSSDRGWNEQFF.